This TCR beta chain was identified during a study of blood T cell repertoires in COVID-19. This CDR3 is 14 amino acids long. V lost 6 bases to trimming and J lost 2 bases; unmatched junction nucleotides: 3. Germline CDR1 and CDR2: SGHTA and FQGNSA. In the study's own analysis: Nucleated cell number was recorded as an estimate derived from reference gene primer amplification. Clones were sequenced by immunoSEQ multiplex PCR, and TCRdb holds only the in-frame ones, with some missing. That table gives V, J and clone size, and the DNA gave D and trimming. The sample lists tens of thousands of clones; almost 85% were seen once.

The chain recombines TRBV7-2 with TRBJ1-3; 8 nucleotides align to TRBD1. This clonotype originated in a man in his fifties with active or convalescent COVID-19. Sequencing input: peripheral blood. CDR3 protein: CASSLQGAGNTIYF. CDR3 DNA: TGTGCCAGCAGTTTACAGGGGGCTGGAAACACCATATATTTT.